The clone carrying this T cell receptor beta chain was picked up many times. The antigen remains unidentified. The CDR3 sequence is 15 residues long. V was pared by 5 bases and J by 5 bases, with 13 bases between. CDR1 and CDR2 from the germline V gene are SEHNR and FQNEAQ (reference sequence). Extracted total RNA amounted to at least 6 micrograms for each sample. Next came a second PCR, run for roughly 6 to 11 cycles, which used a sample-barcoded 5' primer along with a J-beta primer mix. Unique molecular identifiers of 12 random nucleotides labeled each cDNA. TCRdb reanalysed the 5' RACE reads using MiXCR and keeps one entry per CDR3 protein. The table includes approximately 810,000 distinct CDR3 sequences, more than 25% detected once. These data come from a study of blood T cells in healthy people across ages. Overall study findings and caveats: PBMCs were not sorted, which prevented a conclusive comparison of naive versus antigen-experienced cells. Versus aged donors, long-lived donors had higher diversity and more naive CD4+ cells.

The sequence was obtained from an elderly woman in good health. The chain has TRBV7-9 and TRBJ2-6; D is unclear. The source material was blood. The CDR3 DNA sequence: TGTGCCAGCAGCCCGTCCCGCGGCCGGGCCAACGTCCTGACTTTC. Translating gives CASSPSRGRANVLTF.